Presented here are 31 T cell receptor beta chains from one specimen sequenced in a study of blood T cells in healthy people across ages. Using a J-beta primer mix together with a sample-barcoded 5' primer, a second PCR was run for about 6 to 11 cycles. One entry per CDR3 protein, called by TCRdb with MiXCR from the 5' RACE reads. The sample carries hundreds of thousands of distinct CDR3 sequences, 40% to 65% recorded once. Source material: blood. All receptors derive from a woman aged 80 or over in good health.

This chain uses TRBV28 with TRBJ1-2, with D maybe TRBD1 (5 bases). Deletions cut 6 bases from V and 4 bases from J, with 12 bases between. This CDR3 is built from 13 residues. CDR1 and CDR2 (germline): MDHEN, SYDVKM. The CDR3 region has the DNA TGTGCCAGCAGCCGGGGGTCGTCCTATGGCTACACCTTC. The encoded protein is CASSRGSSYGYTF.

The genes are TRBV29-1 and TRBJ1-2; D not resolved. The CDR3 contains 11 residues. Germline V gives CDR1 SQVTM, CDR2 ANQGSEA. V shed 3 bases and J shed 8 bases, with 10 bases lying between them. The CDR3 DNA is TGCAGCGTTGACACGGTTCGGGGCTACACCTTC. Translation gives CSVDTVRGYTF.

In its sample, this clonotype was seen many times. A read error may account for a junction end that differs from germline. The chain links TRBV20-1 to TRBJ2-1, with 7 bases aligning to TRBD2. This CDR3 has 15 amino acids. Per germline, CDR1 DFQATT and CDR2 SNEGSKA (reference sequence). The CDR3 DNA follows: TGCAGTGCTCGAGAAGCGGGGATCTGGAAGGCTGAGCAGTTCTTC. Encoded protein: CSAREAGIWKAEQFF.

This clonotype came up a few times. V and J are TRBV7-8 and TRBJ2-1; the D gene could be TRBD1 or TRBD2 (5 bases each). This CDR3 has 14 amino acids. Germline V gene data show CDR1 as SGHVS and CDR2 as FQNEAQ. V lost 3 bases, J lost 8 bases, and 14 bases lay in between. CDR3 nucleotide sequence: TGTGCCAGCAGCTTCCTGGTCAGAGGGGATGAGCAGTTCTTC. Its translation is CASSFLVRGDEQFF.

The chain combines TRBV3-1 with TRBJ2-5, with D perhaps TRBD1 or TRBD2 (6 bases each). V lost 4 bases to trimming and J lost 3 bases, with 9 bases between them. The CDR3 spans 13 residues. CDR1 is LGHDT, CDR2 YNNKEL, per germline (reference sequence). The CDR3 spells CASSRGTKETQYF. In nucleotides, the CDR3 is TGTGCCAGCAGCCGCGGGACAAAAGAGACCCAGTACTTC.

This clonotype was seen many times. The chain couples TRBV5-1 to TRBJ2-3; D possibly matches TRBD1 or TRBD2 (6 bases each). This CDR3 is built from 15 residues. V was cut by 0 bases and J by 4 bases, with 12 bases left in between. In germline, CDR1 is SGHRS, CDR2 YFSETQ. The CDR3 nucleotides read TGCGCCAGCAGCTTGGAAGGGGGGCCCCCAGATACGCAGTATTTT. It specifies CASSLEGGPPDTQYF.

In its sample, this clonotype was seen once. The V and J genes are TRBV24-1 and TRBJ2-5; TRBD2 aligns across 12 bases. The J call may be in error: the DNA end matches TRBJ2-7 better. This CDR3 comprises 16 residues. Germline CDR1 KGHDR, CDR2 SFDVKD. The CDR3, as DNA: TGTGCCACCAGTGATCCGACTAGCGGGAGAGGAAACGAGCAGTACTTC. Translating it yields CATSDPTSGRGNEQYF.

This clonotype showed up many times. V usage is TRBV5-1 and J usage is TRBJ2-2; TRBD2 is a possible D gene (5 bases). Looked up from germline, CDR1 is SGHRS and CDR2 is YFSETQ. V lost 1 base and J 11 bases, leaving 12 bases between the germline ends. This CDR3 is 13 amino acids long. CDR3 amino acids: CASSLTRTGELFF. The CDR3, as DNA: TGCGCCAGCAGCTTGACGAGGACGGGAGAGCTGTTTTTT.

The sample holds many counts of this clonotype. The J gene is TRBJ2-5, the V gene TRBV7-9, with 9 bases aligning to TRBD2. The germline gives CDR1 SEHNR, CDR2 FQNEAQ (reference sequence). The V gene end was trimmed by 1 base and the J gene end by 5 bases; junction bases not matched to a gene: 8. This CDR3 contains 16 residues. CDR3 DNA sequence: TGTGCCAGCAGCTTAGGTAGCGGGGGCCCCCATGAGACCCAGTACTTC. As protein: CASSLGSGGPHETQYF.

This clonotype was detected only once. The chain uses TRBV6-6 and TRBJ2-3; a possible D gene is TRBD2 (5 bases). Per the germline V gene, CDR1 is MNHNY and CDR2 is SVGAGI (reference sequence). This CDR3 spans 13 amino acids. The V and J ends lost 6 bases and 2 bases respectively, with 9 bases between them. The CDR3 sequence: CASRGGITDTQYF. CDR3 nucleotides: TGTGCCAGCAGAGGAGGCATCACAGATACGCAGTATTTT.

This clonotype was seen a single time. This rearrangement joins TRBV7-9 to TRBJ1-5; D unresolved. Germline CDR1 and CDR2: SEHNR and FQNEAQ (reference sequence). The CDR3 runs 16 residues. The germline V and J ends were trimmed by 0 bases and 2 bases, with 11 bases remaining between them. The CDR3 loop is CASSLATGGGNQPQHF. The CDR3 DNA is TGTGCCAGCAGCTTAGCAACGGGTGGTGGCAATCAGCCCCAGCATTTT.

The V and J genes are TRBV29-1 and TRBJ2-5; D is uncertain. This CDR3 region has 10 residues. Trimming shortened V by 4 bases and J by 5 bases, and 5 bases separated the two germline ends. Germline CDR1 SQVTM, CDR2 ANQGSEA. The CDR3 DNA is TGCAGCGTTGGGTCGGAGACCCAGTACTTC. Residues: CSVGSETQYF.

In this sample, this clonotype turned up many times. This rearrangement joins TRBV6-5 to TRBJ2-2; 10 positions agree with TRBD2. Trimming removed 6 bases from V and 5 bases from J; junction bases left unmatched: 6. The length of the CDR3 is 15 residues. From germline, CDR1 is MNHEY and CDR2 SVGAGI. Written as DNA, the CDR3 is TGTGCCAGCAGGCCCATACTAGCGGGAACCGGGGAGCTGTTTTTT. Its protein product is CASRPILAGTGELFF.

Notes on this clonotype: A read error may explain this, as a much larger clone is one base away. The CDR3 coding sequence is TGCGCCAGCAACGGGGGCCTCCACTACAATGAGCAGTTCTTC. It translates to CASNGGLHYNEQFF. V and J are TRBV5-1 and TRBJ2-1, with D tentatively TRBD1 or TRBD2 (6 bases each). V was pared by 6 bases and J by 3 bases, with 13 bases between. The CDR3 sequence is 14 residues long. Germline V gives CDR1 SGHRS, CDR2 YFSETQ. The whole variable domain, filled in from reference TRBV5-1 and TRBJ2-1, reads KAGVTQTPRYLIKTRGQQVTLSCSPISGHRSVSWYQQTPGQGLQFLFEYFSETQRNKGNFPGRFSGRQFSNSRSEMNVSTLELGDSALYLCASNGGLHYNEQFFGPGTRLTVL.

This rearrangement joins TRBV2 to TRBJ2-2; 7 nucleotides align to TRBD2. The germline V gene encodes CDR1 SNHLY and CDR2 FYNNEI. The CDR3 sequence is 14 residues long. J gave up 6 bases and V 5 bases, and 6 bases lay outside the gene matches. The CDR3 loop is CASSTNREAGELFF. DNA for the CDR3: TGTGCCAGCAGTACCAACCGGGAGGCCGGGGAGCTGTTTTTT.

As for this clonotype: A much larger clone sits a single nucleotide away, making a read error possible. The CDR3 DNA is TGTGCCAGCAACGAGAACACAGGGGCTAGCCAGCCCCAGCATTTT. Translation gives CASNENTGASQPQHF. This chain links TRBV2 with TRBJ1-5; the match to TRBD1 covers 7 bases. This CDR3 has 15 residues. From germline, CDR1 is SNHLY and CDR2 FYNNEI. Trimming at V came to 7 bases and at J to 7 bases, leaving 13 bases not matched to a gene. The full variable domain, rest sourced from reference TRBV2 and TRBJ1-5, is EPEVTQTPSHQVTQMGQEVILRCVPISNHLYFYWYRQILGQKVEFLVSFYNNEISEKSEIFDDQFSVERPDGSNFTLKIRSTKLEDSAMYFCASNENTGASQPQHFGDGTRLSIL.

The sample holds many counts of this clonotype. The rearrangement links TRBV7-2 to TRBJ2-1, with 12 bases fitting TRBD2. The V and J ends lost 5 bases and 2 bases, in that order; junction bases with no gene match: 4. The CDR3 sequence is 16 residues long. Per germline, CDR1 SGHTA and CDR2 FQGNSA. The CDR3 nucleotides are TGTGCCAGCAGCCGGACTAGCGGGACAGCCTACAATGAGCAGTTCTTC. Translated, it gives CASSRTSGTAYNEQFF.

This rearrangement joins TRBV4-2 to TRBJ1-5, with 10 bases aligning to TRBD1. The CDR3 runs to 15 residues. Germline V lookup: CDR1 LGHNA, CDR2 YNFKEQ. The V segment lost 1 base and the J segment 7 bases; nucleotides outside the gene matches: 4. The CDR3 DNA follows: TGTGCCAGCAGCCAAGCCGGGACAGGGGCACAGCCCCAGCATTTT. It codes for CASSQAGTGAQPQHF.

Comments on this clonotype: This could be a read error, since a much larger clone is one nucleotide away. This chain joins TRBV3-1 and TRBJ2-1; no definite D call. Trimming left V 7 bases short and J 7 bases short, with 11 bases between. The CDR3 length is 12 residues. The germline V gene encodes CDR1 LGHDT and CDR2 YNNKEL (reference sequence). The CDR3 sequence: CASTHFSNEQFF. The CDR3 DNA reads TGTGCCAGCACCCATTTCTCGAATGAGCAGTTCTTC.

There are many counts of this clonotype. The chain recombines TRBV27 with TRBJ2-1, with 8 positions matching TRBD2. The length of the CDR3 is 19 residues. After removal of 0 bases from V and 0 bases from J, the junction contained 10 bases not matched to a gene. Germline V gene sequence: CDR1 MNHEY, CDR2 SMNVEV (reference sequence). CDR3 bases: TGTGCCAGCAGTTTATCGTTTACTAGCGGTCGCAGCTCCTACAATGAGCAGTTCTTC. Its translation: CASSLSFTSGRSSYNEQFF.

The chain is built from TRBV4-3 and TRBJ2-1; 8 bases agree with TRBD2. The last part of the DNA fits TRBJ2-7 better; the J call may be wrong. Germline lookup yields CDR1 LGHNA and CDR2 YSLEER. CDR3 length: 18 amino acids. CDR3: CASSQDSKRGLPMSEQYF. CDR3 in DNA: TGCGCCAGCAGCCAAGATTCTAAGCGGGGGCTACCAATGAGCGAGCAGTACTTC.

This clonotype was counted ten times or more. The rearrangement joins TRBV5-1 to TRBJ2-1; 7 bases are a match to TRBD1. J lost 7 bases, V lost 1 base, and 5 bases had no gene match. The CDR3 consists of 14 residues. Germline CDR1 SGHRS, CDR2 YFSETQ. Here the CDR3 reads CASSLFGTENEQFF. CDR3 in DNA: TGCGCCAGCAGCTTGTTCGGGACAGAAAATGAGCAGTTCTTC.

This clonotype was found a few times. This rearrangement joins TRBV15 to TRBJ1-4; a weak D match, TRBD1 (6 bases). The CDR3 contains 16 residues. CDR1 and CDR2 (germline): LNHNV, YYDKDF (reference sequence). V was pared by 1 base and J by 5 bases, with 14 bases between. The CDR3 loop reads CATSRGDSGENEKLFF. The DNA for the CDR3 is TGTGCCACCAGCAGAGGCGACTCAGGGGAGAATGAAAAACTGTTTTTT.

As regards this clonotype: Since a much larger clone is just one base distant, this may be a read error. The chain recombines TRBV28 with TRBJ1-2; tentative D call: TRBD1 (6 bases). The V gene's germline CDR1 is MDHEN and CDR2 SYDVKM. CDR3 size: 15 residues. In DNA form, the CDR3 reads TGTGCCAGCAGTCTAACAGGGCTAGGGGACTATGGCTGCACCTTC. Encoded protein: CASSLTGLGDYGCTF.

CDR3 sequence reads: CAISGAASGTDTQYF. DNA for the CDR3: TGTGCCATCAGTGGGGCGGCGTCGGGCACAGATACGCAGTATTTT. The chain joins TRBV10-3 to TRBJ2-3, with no clear D. The germline V and J ends were trimmed by 4 bases and 1 base, with 12 bases remaining between them. This CDR3 region has 15 residues. CDR1 ENHRY and CDR2 SYGVKD come from the germline V gene.

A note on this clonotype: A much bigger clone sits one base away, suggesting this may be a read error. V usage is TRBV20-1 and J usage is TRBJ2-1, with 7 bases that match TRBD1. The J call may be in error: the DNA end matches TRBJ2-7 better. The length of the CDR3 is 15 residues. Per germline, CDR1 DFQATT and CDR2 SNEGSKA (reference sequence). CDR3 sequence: CSVATDRDSYNEQYF. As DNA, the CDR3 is TGCAGTGTCGCCACCGACAGGGATTCCTACAATGAGCAGTACTTC.

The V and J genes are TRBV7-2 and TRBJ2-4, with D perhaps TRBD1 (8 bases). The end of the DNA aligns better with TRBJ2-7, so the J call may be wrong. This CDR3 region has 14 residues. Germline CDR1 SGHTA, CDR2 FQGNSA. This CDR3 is CASSDRGGAYEQYF. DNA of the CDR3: TGTGCCAGCAGCGACAGGGGAGGGGCCTACGAGCAGTACTTC.

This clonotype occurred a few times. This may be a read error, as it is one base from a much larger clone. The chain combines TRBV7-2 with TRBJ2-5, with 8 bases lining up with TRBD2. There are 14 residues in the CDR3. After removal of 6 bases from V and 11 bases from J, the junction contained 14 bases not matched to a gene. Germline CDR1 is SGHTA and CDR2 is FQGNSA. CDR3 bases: TGTGCCAGCAGGCCATTGGCGGGGGGAAATGAGCAGTACTTC. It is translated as CASRPLAGGNEQYF.

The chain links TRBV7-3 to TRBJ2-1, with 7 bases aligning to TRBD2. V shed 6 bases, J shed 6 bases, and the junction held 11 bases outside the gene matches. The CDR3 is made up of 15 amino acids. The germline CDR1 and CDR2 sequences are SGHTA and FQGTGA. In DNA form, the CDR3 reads TGTGCCAGCAGTCCGACTAGCAGCACACCCAATGAGCAGTTCTTC. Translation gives CASSPTSSTPNEQFF. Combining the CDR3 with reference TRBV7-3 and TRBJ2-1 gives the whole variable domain GAGVSQTPSNKVTEKGKYVELRCDPISGHTALYWYRQSLGQGPEFLIYFQGTGAADDSGLPNDRFFAVRPEGSVSTLKIQRTERGDSAVYLCASSPTSSTPNEQFFGPGTRLTVL.

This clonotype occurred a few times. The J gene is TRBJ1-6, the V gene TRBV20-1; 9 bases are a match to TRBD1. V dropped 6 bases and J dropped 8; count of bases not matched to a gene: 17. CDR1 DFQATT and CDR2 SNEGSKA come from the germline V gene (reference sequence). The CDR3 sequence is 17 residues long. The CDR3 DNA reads TGCAGTGCCACCGGAACAGGGGGCTACCTCGGCCATTCACCCCTCCACTTT. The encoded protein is CSATGTGGYLGHSPLHF.

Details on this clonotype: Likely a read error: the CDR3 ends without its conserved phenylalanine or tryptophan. The CDR3 spells CASSQEGSGTASPLHL. The CDR3 DNA reads as TGTGCCAGCAGCCAAGAAGGATCAGGAACAGCTTCACCCCTCCACCTT. This rearrangement joins TRBV4-2 to TRBJ1-6; D gene unclear. The germline gives CDR1 LGHNA, CDR2 YNFKEQ. The CDR3 length is 16 residues. Between the trimmed V and J ends, which lost 0 bases and 9 bases, there was a span of 15 bases.